This T cell receptor (beta chain) came from a study of CD8 T cells in ankylosing spondylitis. V was trimmed by 3 bases and J by 1 base, leaving 14 bases between them. CDR3 length: 15 residues. Germline V gene sequence: CDR1 SQVTM, CDR2 ANQGSEA. This clonotype has only a few counts. TCRdb redid the calling of the 5' RACE reads with MiXCR, one entry per CDR3 protein. The sample includes 250,000 to 300,000 distinct CDR3 sequences, over 15% of them seen just once. Sequencing used blood, either unsorted or a sorted T cell fraction (not recorded which). This TCR was recovered from a male donor with ankylosing spondylitis or in good health (not recorded which). This sequence joins TRBV29-1 and TRBJ2-3; either TRBD1 or TRBD2 may supply D (5 bases each). CDR3 region: CSVDLGRAGTDTQYF. Here the CDR3 DNA reads TGCAGCGTTGATTTGGGGCGGGCAGGCACAGATACGCAGTATTTT.